Listed below are T cell receptor beta chains from one sample, sequenced in a study of CD8 T cells in ankylosing spondylitis. TCRdb ran MiXCR on the 5' RACE reads and lists one entry per CDR3 protein. The data show some 220,000 distinct CDR3 sequences, 10% to 13% seen once. The specimen sequenced was blood, either unsorted or a sorted T cell fraction (not recorded which). These TCRs come from a male donor with ankylosing spondylitis or in good health (not recorded which). CDR3s include the opening cysteine and the closing phenylalanine or tryptophan. A D gene is named only where the DNA matches it firmly. Some rows have no size entry. The others give once, few or many, or a class for an expanded clone.

j_gene: TRBJ2-1
abundance: -
v_gene: TRBV7-6
d_gene: -
CDR3nt: TGTGCCAGCAGCTTTGGCAACCTCAATGAGCAGCTCTTC
CDR3aa: CASSFGNLNEQLF

j_gene: TRBJ2-5
abundance: many
v_gene: TRBV12-3/TRBV12-4
d_gene: -
CDR3nt: TGTGCCAGCAGCCCCGGACAGGTGGGGGGCCAAGAGACCCAGTACTTC
CDR3aa: CASSPGQVGGQETQYF

j_gene: TRBJ2-2
abundance: many
v_gene: TRBV20-1
d_gene: -
CDR3nt: TGCAGTGCAATCCCCAGGGTGTGGAACACCGGGGAGCTGTTTTTT
CDR3aa: CSAIPRVWNTGELFF

j_gene: TRBJ2-7
abundance: many
v_gene: TRBV25-1
d_gene: TRBD2
CDR3nt: TGTGCCAGCAGTCTTTCTAGCGGGTTCTACGAGCAGTACTTC
CDR3aa: CASSLSSGFYEQYF

j_gene: TRBJ2-7
abundance: many
v_gene: TRBV20-1
d_gene: -
CDR3nt: TGCAGTGCGCCTACAGGGTGGGGGACTATCGAGCAGTACTTC
CDR3aa: CSAPTGWGTIEQYF

j_gene: TRBJ1-2
abundance: many
v_gene: TRBV19
d_gene: TRBD1
CDR3nt: TGTGCCAGTAGGACAGGGATTGCTGGCTACACCTTC
CDR3aa: CASRTGIAGYTF

j_gene: TRBJ2-2
abundance: many
v_gene: TRBV29-1
d_gene: TRBD2
CDR3nt: TGCAGCGTTCGGACTAGCGGGGGGACCGGGGAGCTGTTTTTT
CDR3aa: CSVRTSGGTGELFF

j_gene: TRBJ2-5
abundance: few
v_gene: TRBV13
d_gene: -
CDR3nt: TGTGCCAGCAGTACTGTGGAGACCCAGTACTTC
CDR3aa: CASSTVETQYF

j_gene: TRBJ1-1
abundance: many
v_gene: TRBV4-1
d_gene: -
CDR3nt: TGCGCCAGCAGCCAAGAAGTAGTAAACACTGAAGCTTTCTTT
CDR3aa: CASSQEVVNTEAFF

j_gene: TRBJ2-7
abundance: many
v_gene: TRBV20-1
d_gene: -
CDR3nt: TGCAGTCGACAGGCGCAAGGCTCCTACGAGCAGTACTTC
CDR3aa: CSRQAQGSYEQYF

j_gene: TRBJ2-7
abundance: once
v_gene: TRBV11-2
d_gene: -
CDR3nt: TGTGCCAGCAGCTCTTACAGGGACGGCGAGCAGTACTTC
CDR3aa: CASSSYRDGEQYF

j_gene: TRBJ1-2
abundance: many
v_gene: TRBV12-3/TRBV12-4
d_gene: TRBD1
CDR3nt: TGTGCCAGCAGCTTTGGACAGGGAGGGTACACCTTC
CDR3aa: CASSFGQGGYTF

j_gene: TRBJ2-7
abundance: many
v_gene: TRBV6-1
d_gene: -
CDR3nt: TGTGCCATCCTTACGAGCACCTCCTACGAGCAGTACTTC
CDR3aa: CAILTSTSYEQYF

j_gene: TRBJ2-7
abundance: many
v_gene: TRBV5-1
d_gene: -
CDR3nt: TGCGCCAGCAGCTTGGAGGGGGTCCTGGGCGAGCAGTACTTC
CDR3aa: CASSLEGVLGEQYF

j_gene: TRBJ1-1
abundance: many
v_gene: TRBV29-1
d_gene: -
CDR3nt: TGCAGCGTTGATGGTCCGGCGGTGAACACTGAAGCTTTCTTT
CDR3aa: CSVDGPAVNTEAFF

j_gene: TRBJ2-3
abundance: many
v_gene: TRBV20-1
d_gene: TRBD2
CDR3nt: TGCAGTGCTCATAAGACTAGCGGGGGGAACTATTTT
CDR3aa: CSAHKTSGGNYF

j_gene: TRBJ2-7
abundance: many
v_gene: TRBV10-3
d_gene: TRBD2
CDR3nt: TGTGCCAGCGGACTAGCGGGAGGTCTCGAGCAGTACTTC
CDR3aa: CASGLAGGLEQYF

j_gene: TRBJ2-7
abundance: many
v_gene: TRBV30
d_gene: -
CDR3nt: TGTGCCCATGGGGGGACGTCCTCCTACGAGCAGTACTTC
CDR3aa: CAHGGTSSYEQYF

j_gene: TRBJ1-4
abundance: many
v_gene: TRBV12-3/TRBV12-4
d_gene: TRBD1
CDR3nt: TGTGCCAGCGTGGGACAGTGGAGTGAAAAACTGTTTTTT
CDR3aa: CASVGQWSEKLFF

j_gene: TRBJ2-7
abundance: few
v_gene: TRBV7-8
d_gene: -
CDR3nt: TGTGCCAGCACCTCCGCGCGAGAGCAGTACTTC
CDR3aa: CASTSAREQYF

j_gene: TRBJ2-5
abundance: many
v_gene: TRBV5-1
d_gene: -
CDR3nt: TGTGCCAGCAGCCCTGGGACACTCCAAGAGACCCAGTACTTC
CDR3aa: CASSPGTLQETQYF

j_gene: TRBJ2-5
abundance: many
v_gene: TRBV20-1
d_gene: -
CDR3nt: TGCAGTGCTAGAGGAGGGGAAGAGACCCAGTACTTC
CDR3aa: CSARGGEETQYF

j_gene: TRBJ2-3
abundance: many
v_gene: TRBV5-1
d_gene: -
CDR3nt: TGCGCCAGCAGCTCAGGGATTGGGTTGGATACGCAGTATTTT
CDR3aa: CASSSGIGLDTQYF

j_gene: TRBJ2-2
abundance: few
v_gene: TRBV30
d_gene: -
CDR3nt: TGTGCCTGGAAAGGTCAATCGAACACCGGGGAGCTGTTTTTT
CDR3aa: CAWKGQSNTGELFF

j_gene: TRBJ2-1
abundance: many
v_gene: TRBV5-1
d_gene: TRBD2
CDR3nt: TGCGCCAGCAGCGCCCTCATAGCGGGAGGGGTGTACTCCTACAATGAGCAGTTCTTC
CDR3aa: CASSALIAGGVYSYNEQFF

j_gene: TRBJ2-1
abundance: few
v_gene: TRBV5-1
d_gene: TRBD2
CDR3nt: TGCGCCAGCAGCGTTAGCGGGGTACAGGGTGAGCAGTTCTTC
CDR3aa: CASSVSGVQGEQFF

j_gene: TRBJ2-1
abundance: many
v_gene: TRBV5-1
d_gene: -
CDR3nt: TGCGCCAGCAGCACATTAGTACGGAACAATGAGCAGTTCTTC
CDR3aa: CASSTLVRNNEQFF

j_gene: TRBJ2-3
abundance: few
v_gene: TRBV30
d_gene: TRBD1
CDR3nt: TGTGCCTGGAGCCGGGGACAGGGAGAAACAGATACGCAGTATTTT
CDR3aa: CAWSRGQGETDTQYF

j_gene: TRBJ2-7
abundance: many
v_gene: TRBV12-3/TRBV12-4
d_gene: -
CDR3nt: TGTGCCAGCAGGCCGGACAGTTCCGAGCAGTACTTC
CDR3aa: CASRPDSSEQYF

j_gene: TRBJ2-1
abundance: few
v_gene: TRBV7-9
d_gene: TRBD1
CDR3nt: TGTGCCAGCAGCCGATGGGACAGGGGGAATGAGCAGTTCTTC
CDR3aa: CASSRWDRGNEQFF

j_gene: TRBJ1-1
abundance: few
v_gene: TRBV29-1
d_gene: -
CDR3nt: TGCAGCGTTGCCGTGAGGCGCGGGACTGAAGCTTTCTTT
CDR3aa: CSVAVRRGTEAFF

j_gene: TRBJ2-2
abundance: many
v_gene: TRBV25-1
d_gene: TRBD1
CDR3nt: TGTGCCAGCAGTGGACCCGGACAGGGTCCCACCGGGGAGCTGTTTTTT
CDR3aa: CASSGPGQGPTGELFF

j_gene: TRBJ2-7
abundance: -
v_gene: TRBV10-1
d_gene: TRBD2
CDR3nt: TGCGCCAGCAGTGAGGGGGGGGGTTTCGAGCAGTACTTC
CDR3aa: CASSEGGGFEQYF

j_gene: TRBJ2-7
abundance: many
v_gene: TRBV5-1
d_gene: TRBD1
CDR3nt: TGCGCCAGCAGCCCCGGACAGGGGGGGCCCTACGAGCAGTACTTC
CDR3aa: CASSPGQGGPYEQYF

j_gene: TRBJ2-1
abundance: few
v_gene: TRBV20-1
d_gene: TRBD2
CDR3nt: TGCAGTGCTCTTAAAAGGACTAGCGGAGGTAGCTCCTACAATGAGCAGTTCTTC
CDR3aa: CSALKRTSGGSSYNEQFF

j_gene: TRBJ1-1
abundance: few
v_gene: TRBV2
d_gene: -
CDR3nt: TGTGCCAGCACCCGGACCGAACTTGGGGGCACTGAAGCTTTCTTT
CDR3aa: CASTRTELGGTEAFF

j_gene: TRBJ2-2
abundance: many
v_gene: TRBV12-3/TRBV12-4
d_gene: -
CDR3nt: TGTGCCAGCAGGGCCGGGGGCGGCGAGCTGTTTTTT
CDR3aa: CASRAGGGELFF

j_gene: TRBJ2-7
abundance: many
v_gene: TRBV6-1
d_gene: -
CDR3nt: TGTGCCAGCAAAAGCCTCAGGGAGAGTTTTCCCTACGAGCAGTACTTC
CDR3aa: CASKSLRESFPYEQYF

j_gene: TRBJ2-7
abundance: many
v_gene: TRBV6-2/TRBV6-3
d_gene: TRBD2
CDR3nt: TGTGCCAGCAGTTACTCGGTCCTAGCGGGCTACGAGCAGTACTTC
CDR3aa: CASSYSVLAGYEQYF

j_gene: TRBJ1-2
abundance: many
v_gene: TRBV5-1
d_gene: -
CDR3nt: TGCGCCAGCAGCTCCGGCAGGATTGGCTACACCTTC
CDR3aa: CASSSGRIGYTF

j_gene: TRBJ2-1
abundance: many
v_gene: TRBV7-9
d_gene: -
CDR3nt: TGTGCCAGCAGCTTGAAGAGTTACAATGAGCAGTTCTTC
CDR3aa: CASSLKSYNEQFF

j_gene: TRBJ2-7
abundance: few
v_gene: TRBV30
d_gene: -
CDR3nt: TGTGCCTGGAGCTTTAGCGGCTCCTACGAGCAGTACTTC
CDR3aa: CAWSFSGSYEQYF

j_gene: TRBJ2-7
abundance: few
v_gene: TRBV11-2
d_gene: -
CDR3nt: TGTGCCAGCAGCTTAGGACCCCCGAGCTCCTACGAGCAGTACTTC
CDR3aa: CASSLGPPSSYEQYF

j_gene: TRBJ2-1
abundance: many
v_gene: TRBV7-8
d_gene: -
CDR3nt: TGTGCCAGCACCCCAGGGGTTTCCTACAATGAGCAGTTCTTC
CDR3aa: CASTPGVSYNEQFF

j_gene: TRBJ2-1
abundance: many
v_gene: TRBV12-3/TRBV12-4
d_gene: TRBD2
CDR3nt: TGTGCCAGCAGCGTACGGGGGGGCCGGAATGAGCAGTTCTTC
CDR3aa: CASSVRGGRNEQFF

j_gene: TRBJ1-1
abundance: many
v_gene: TRBV20-1
d_gene: -
CDR3nt: TGCAGTGCGCAGACAGAGATGAACACTGAAGCTTTCTTT
CDR3aa: CSAQTEMNTEAFF

j_gene: TRBJ2-1
abundance: many
v_gene: TRBV29-1
d_gene: -
CDR3nt: TGCAGCGGATCCGTCCGCGCAGAAGGCAATGAGCAGTTCTTC
CDR3aa: CSGSVRAEGNEQFF

j_gene: TRBJ2-5
abundance: many
v_gene: TRBV20-1
d_gene: -
CDR3nt: TGCAGTGCTAGCGTGGGAGCGGGCACAGAGACCCAGTACTTC
CDR3aa: CSASVGAGTETQYF

j_gene: TRBJ2-2
abundance: many
v_gene: TRBV19
d_gene: -
CDR3nt: TGTGCCAGTGCCTCGTATGGGGAGCTGTTTTTT
CDR3aa: CASASYGELFF

j_gene: TRBJ1-2
abundance: many
v_gene: TRBV20-1
d_gene: -
CDR3nt: TGCAGTGCTAGTCTGGGCTATGGCTACACCTTC
CDR3aa: CSASLGYGYTF

j_gene: TRBJ1-2
abundance: many
v_gene: TRBV20-1
d_gene: -
CDR3nt: TGCAGTGCTACCGGGACCCCTAACTATGGCTACACCTTC
CDR3aa: CSATGTPNYGYTF

j_gene: TRBJ2-5
abundance: -
v_gene: TRBV20-1
d_gene: TRBD2
CDR3nt: TGCAGTGCTAGAGATGTATTGCGGGAGGAGACCCAGTACTTC
CDR3aa: CSARDVLREETQYF

j_gene: TRBJ2-5
abundance: many
v_gene: TRBV20-1
d_gene: TRBD2
CDR3nt: TGCAGTGCTCAACTAGCGGGAGCGGCTGGAGGAGAGACCCAGTACTTC
CDR3aa: CSAQLAGAAGGETQYF

j_gene: TRBJ2-7
abundance: many
v_gene: TRBV29-1
d_gene: -
CDR3nt: TGCAGCGTTGAAATCACGCCTAGGGAGCAGTACTTC
CDR3aa: CSVEITPREQYF